This T cell receptor beta chain was identified during a study of blood T cell repertoires in COVID-19. Background on the study: T cells, B-cell-depleted T cells, or PBMCs supplied cDNA or gDNA.

The V end lost 3 bases, the J end lost 6 bases, and 6 bases lay between the germline ends. This CDR3 has 11 residues. Per the germline V gene, CDR1 is DFQATT and CDR2 is SNEGSKA (reference sequence). In the original workflow: How many nucleated cells were present was estimated from reference gene primer amplification. The data were produced by immunoSEQ multiplex PCR, yet TCRdb's version contains in-frame clones alone and is incomplete. V, J and clone size are taken as reported in that table, and D and trimming were inferred from the DNA itself. The data contain tens of thousands of clones, roughly 92% of them singletons.

Sequenced: peripheral blood. V usage is TRBV20-1 and J usage is TRBJ2-1, with D hard to call. The TCR comes from a human donor in a cohort sampled during active COVID-19. The CDR3 protein is CSASSGNEQFF. The CDR3 DNA is TGCAGTGCTAGTTCCGGCAATGAGCAGTTCTTC.